This TCR beta chain was recovered during a study of OX40 agonist ivuxolimab in advanced cancers. This CDR3 region has 11 residues. Germline loops: CDR1 MDHEN, CDR2 SYDVKM. V was pared by 2 bases and J by 8 bases, with 6 bases between. The method was immunoSEQ multiplex PCR; TCRdb's version includes in-frame clones alone and lacks a portion of them. Of around 20,000 clones listed, approximately 82% are singletons. The source was CD4+ or CD8+ T cells sorted from blood, collected in a trial of the OX40 agonist ivuxolimab. This TCR was sampled from an adult with an advanced solid tumor such as melanoma, head and neck, liver or kidney cancer. The V and J genes are TRBV28 and TRBJ1-1; D remains unclear. The CDR3 loop is CASSLPREAFF. The CDR3 DNA follows: TGTGCCAGCAGTTTACCGAGGGAAGCTTTCTTT.